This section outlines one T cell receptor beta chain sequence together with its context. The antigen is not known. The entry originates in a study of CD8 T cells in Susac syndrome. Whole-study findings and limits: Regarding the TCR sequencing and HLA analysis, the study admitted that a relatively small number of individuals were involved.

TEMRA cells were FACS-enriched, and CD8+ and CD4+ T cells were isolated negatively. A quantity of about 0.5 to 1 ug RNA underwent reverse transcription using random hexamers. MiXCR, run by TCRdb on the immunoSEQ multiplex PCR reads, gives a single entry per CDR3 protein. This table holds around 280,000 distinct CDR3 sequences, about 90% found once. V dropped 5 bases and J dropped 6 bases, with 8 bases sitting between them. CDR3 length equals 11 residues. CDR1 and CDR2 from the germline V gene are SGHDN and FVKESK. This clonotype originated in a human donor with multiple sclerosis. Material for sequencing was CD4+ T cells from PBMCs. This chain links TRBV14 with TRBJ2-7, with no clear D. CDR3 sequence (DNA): TGTGCCAGCAGCGCTTTTGGCGAGCAGTACTTC. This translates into CASSAFGEQYF.